This T cell receptor (beta chain) was captured in a study of shared clonotypes between healthy human individuals. Study information: Donors had three CD4 naive, three CD4 memory, two CD8 naive and one CD8 memory plate apiece.

From germline, CDR1 is GTSNPN and CDR2 SVGIG (reference sequence). Unmatched junction bases numbered 15, after V lost 2 bases and J lost 6 bases. This CDR3 spans 17 amino acids. Original processing methods: Junction-only immunoSEQ sequences carried no quality scores, so filtering differed. Only in-frame clones appear in the TCRdb table, and some are missing; sequencing was by immunoSEQ multiplex PCR. V, J and clone size reflect that table, while D and trimming were determined from the DNA. The sample carries about 520,000 clones, 95% to 97% recorded once. The clonotype originates from a young woman in good health. Sequenced sample: naive CD4+ T cells sorted from blood. The subset is: CD45RA+ positively selected. V is TRBV30 and J is TRBJ2-1, with TRBD2 matching 8 bases. The CDR3 DNA is TGTGCCTGGAGTCCCCGGGGACGGACTAGCCCCCGCAATGAGCAGTTCTTC. As protein: CAWSPRGRTSPRNEQFF.